Following are 3 T cell receptor beta chains from one sample sequenced in a study of T-cell memory formation after mild COVID-19. TCRdb recomputed calls from the 5' RACE reads with MiXCR, one row per CDR3 protein. The table has under 450,000 distinct CDR3 sequences, 20% to 25% seen once. The specimen sequenced was PBMCs or a T cell subset sorted from them (not recorded which). These receptors were taken from a man aged 18 to 35 who had mild COVID-19 (a few samples of this study predate the infection). Cell type and time point are not known.

The V gene is TRBV9, the J gene TRBJ2-1; tentative D call: TRBD2 (7 bases). V lost 0 bases and J lost 9, with 16 bases in between. The CDR3 loop spans 15 amino acids. From germline, CDR1 is SGDLS and CDR2 YYNGEE. The chain's CDR3 is CASSVGGGASSEQFF. As DNA, the CDR3 is TGTGCCAGCAGCGTAGGAGGGGGGGCTAGTAGTGAGCAGTTCTTC. The full variable domain, rest sourced from reference TRBV9 and TRBJ2-1, is DSGVTQTPKHLITATGQRVTLRCSPRSGDLSVYWYQQSLDQGLQFLIQYYNGEERAKGNILERFSAQQFPDLHSELNLSSLELGDSALYFCASSVGGGASSEQFFGPGTRLTVL.

The chain has TRBV23-1 and TRBJ1-1; D gene uncertain. TRBV23-1 is an open reading frame, and its role is uncertain. V lost 7 bases, J lost 13 bases, and 7 bases lay in between. The CDR3 spans 8 residues. The CDR3 DNA reads as TGCGCCAGCATCTGCAATTTCTTT. It encodes CASICNFF.

The genes are TRBV7-9 and TRBJ2-3, with D possibly TRBD2 on 5 matching bases. Germline loops: CDR1 SEHNR, CDR2 FQNEAQ (reference sequence). The V and J ends lost 5 bases and 8 bases respectively, with 14 bases between them. The CDR3 totals 13 residues. The chain's CDR3 is CASSPGVAGTQYF. Written as DNA, the CDR3 is TGTGCCAGCAGCCCCGGGGTAGCCGGTACGCAGTATTTT.